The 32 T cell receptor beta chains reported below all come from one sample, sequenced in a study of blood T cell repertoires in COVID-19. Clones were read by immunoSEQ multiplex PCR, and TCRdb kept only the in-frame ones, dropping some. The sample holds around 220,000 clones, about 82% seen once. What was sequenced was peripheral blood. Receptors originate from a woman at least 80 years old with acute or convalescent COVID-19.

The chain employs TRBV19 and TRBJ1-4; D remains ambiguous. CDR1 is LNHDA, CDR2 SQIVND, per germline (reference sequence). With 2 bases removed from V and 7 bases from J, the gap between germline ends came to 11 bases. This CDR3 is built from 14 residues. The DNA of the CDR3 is TGTGCCAGTAGTATATTCCTGAGGGCTGAAAAACTGTTTTTT. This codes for CASSIFLRAEKLFF.

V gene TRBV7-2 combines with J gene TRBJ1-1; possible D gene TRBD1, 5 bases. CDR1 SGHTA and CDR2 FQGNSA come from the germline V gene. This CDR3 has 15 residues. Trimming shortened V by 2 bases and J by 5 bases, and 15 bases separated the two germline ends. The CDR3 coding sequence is TGTGCCAGCAGCTTAATTAAGGGGCGGGAGACTGAAGCTTTCTTT. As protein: CASSLIKGRETEAFF.

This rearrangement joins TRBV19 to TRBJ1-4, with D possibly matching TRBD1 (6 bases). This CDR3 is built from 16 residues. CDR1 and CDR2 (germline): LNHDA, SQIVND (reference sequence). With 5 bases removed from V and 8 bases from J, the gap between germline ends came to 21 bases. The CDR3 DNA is TGTGCCAGTAGTCACGACCCGACAGGCGATCTAGAAAAACTGTTTTTT. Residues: CASSHDPTGDLEKLFF.

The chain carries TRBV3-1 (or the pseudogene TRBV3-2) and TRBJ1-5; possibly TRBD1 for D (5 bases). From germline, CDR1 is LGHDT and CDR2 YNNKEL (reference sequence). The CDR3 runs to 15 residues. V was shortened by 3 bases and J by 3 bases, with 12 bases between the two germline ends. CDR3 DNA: TGTGCCAGCAGCCACTCCAGGGTACACAATCAGCCCCAGCATTTT. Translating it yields CASSHSRVHNQPQHF.

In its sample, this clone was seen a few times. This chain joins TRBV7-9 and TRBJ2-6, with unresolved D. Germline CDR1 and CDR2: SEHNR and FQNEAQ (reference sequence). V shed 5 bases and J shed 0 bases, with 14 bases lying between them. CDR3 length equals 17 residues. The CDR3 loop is CASSNDFGSSGANVLTF. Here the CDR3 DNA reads TGTGCCAGCAGCAATGACTTTGGCAGCTCTGGGGCCAACGTCCTGACTTTC.

CDR3 in DNA: TGCGCCAGCAGCTTAGGACTAGCTGCAGATACGCAGTATTTT. Protein sequence: CASSLGLAADTQYF. The rearrangement uses TRBV5-1 and TRBJ2-3, with 8 bases that match TRBD2. CDR1 SGHRS and CDR2 YFSETQ come from the germline V gene. This CDR3 comprises 14 residues. The ends lost 2 bases at V and 4 bases at J; junction bases unmatched: 3.

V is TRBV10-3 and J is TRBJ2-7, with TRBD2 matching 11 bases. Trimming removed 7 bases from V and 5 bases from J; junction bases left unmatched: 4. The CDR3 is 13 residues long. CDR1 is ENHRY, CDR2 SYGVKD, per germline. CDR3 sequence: CAIKTSGMDEQYF. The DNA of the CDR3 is TGTGCCATCAAGACTAGCGGGATGGACGAGCAGTACTTC.

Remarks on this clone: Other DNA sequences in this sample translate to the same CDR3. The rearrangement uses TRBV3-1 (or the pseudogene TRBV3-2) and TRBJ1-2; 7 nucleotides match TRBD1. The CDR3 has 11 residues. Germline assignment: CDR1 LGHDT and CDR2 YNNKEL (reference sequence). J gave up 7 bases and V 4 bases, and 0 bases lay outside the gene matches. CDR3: CASSPGGGYTF. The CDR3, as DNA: TGTGCCAGCAGCCCAGGGGGTGGCTACACCTTC.

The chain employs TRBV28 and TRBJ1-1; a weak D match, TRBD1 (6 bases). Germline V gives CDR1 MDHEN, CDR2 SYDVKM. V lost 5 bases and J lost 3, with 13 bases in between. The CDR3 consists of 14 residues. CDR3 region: CASSLRTGYTEAFF. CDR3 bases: TGTGCCAGCAGTCTCCGTACAGGGTACACTGAAGCTTTCTTT. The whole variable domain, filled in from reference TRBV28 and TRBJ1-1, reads DVKVTQSSRYLVKRTGEKVFLECVQDMDHENMFWYRQDPGLGLRLIYFSYDVKMKEKGDIPEGYSVSREKKERFSLILESASTNQTSMYLCASSLRTGYTEAFFGQGTRLTVV.

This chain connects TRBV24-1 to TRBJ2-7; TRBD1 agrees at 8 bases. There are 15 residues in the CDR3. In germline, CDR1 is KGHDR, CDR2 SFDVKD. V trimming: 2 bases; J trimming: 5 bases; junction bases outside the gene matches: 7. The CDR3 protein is CATSDWTGSVNEQYF. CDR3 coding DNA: TGTGCCACCAGTGATTGGACAGGGAGCGTGAACGAGCAGTACTTC.

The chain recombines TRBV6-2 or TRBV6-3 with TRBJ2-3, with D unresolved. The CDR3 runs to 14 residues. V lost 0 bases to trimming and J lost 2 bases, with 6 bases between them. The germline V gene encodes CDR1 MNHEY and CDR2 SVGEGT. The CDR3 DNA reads TGTGCCAGCAGTTACTCGAGGAACACAGATACGCAGTATTTT. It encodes CASSYSRNTDTQYF.

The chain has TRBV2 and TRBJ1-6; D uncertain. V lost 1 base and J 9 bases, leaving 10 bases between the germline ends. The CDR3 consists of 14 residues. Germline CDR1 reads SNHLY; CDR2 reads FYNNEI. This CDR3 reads CASSEGAYGSPLHF. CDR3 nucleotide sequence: TGTGCCAGCAGTGAAGGCGCGTACGGTTCACCCCTCCACTTT.

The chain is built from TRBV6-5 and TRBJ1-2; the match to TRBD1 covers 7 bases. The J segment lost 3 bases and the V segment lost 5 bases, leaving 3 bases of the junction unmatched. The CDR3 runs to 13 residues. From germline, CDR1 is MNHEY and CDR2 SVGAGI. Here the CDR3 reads CASSLGTDYGYTF. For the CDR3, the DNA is TGTGCCAGCAGTCTCGGGACAGACTATGGCTACACCTTC.

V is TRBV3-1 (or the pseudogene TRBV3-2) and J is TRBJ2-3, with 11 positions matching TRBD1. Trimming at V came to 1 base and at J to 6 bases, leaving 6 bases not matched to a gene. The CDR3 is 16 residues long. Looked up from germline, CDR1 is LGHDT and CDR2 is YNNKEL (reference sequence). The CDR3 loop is CASSQGTGGGWDTQYF. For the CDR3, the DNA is TGTGCCAGCAGCCAAGGGACAGGGGGCGGGTGGGATACGCAGTATTTT.

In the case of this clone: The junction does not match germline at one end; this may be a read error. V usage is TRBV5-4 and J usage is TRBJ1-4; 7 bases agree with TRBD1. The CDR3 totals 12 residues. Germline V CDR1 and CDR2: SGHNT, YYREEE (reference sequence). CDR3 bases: TGTGCCAGCAGCTCCGATGGGGACAGCGAAATCTTT. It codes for CASSSDGDSEIF.

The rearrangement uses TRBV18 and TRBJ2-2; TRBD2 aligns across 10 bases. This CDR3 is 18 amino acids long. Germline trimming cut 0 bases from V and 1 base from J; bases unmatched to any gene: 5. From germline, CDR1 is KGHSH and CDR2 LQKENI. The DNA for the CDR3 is TGTGCCAGCTCACCACCCCCTAGGACTAGCGGGAACACCGGGGAGCTGTTTTTT. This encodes CASSPPPRTSGNTGELFF. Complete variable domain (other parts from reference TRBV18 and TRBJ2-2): NAGVMQNPRHLVRRRGQEARLRCSPMKGHSHVYWYRQLPEEGLKFMVYLQKENIIDESGMPKERFSAEFPKEGPSILRIQQVVRGDSAAYFCASSPPPRTSGNTGELFFGEGSRLTVL.

DNA for the CDR3: TGTGCCTGGAGCATGGGACAGCCGAGCTCTGGAAACACCATATATTTT. Amino acid sequence: CAWSMGQPSSGNTIYF. The J gene is TRBJ1-3, the V gene TRBV30, with 7 bases aligning to TRBD1. The CDR3 consists of 16 residues. V trimming: 3 bases; J trimming: 0 bases; junction bases outside the gene matches: 8. Germline assignment: CDR1 GTSNPN and CDR2 SVGIG (reference sequence).

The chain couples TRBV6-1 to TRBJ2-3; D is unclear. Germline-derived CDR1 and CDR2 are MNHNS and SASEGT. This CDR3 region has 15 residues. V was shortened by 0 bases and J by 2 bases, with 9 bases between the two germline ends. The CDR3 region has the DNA TGTGCCAGCAGTGAAGCAGGAGCCTACACAGATACGCAGTATTTT. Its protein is CASSEAGAYTDTQYF.

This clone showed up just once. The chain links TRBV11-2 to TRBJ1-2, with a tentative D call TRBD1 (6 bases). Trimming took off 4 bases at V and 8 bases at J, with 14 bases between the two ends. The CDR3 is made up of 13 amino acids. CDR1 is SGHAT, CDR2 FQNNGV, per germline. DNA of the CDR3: TGTGCCAGCAGCTCCACGGACAGTCGCGGCTACACCTTC. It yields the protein CASSSTDSRGYTF. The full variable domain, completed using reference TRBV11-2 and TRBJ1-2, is EAGVAQSPRYKIIEKRQSVAFWCNPISGHATLYWYQQILGQGPKLLIQFQNNGVVDDSQLPKDRFSAERLKGVDSTLKIQPAKLEDSAVYLCASSSTDSRGYTFGSGTRLTVV.

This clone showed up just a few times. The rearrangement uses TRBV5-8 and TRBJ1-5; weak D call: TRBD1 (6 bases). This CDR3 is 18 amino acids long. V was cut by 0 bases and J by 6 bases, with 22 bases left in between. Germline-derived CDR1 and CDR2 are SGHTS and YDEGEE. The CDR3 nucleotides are TGTGCCAGCAGCTTGGGGGTTACTCAAACAGGGTTTGGTCAGCCCCAGCATTTT. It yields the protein CASSLGVTQTGFGQPQHF. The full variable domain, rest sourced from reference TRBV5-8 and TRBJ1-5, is EAGVTQSPTHLIKTRGQQATLRCSPISGHTSVYWYQQALGLGLQFLLWYDEGEERNRGNFPPRFSGRQFPNYSSELNVNALELEDSALYLCASSLGVTQTGFGQPQHFGDGTRLSIL.

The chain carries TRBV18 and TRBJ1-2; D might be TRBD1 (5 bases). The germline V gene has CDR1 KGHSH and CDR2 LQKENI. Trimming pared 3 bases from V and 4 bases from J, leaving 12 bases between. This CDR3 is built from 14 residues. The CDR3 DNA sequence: TGTGCCAGCTCACCGGCGGGGCGCGGCTATGGCTACACCTTC. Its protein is CASSPAGRGYGYTF.

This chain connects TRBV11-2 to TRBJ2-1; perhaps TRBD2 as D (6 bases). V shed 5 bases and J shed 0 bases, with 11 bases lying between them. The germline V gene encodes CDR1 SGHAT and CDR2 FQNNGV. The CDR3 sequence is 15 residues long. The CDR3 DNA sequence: TGTGCCAGCAGCCCCGTGGGGGGCTCCTACAATGAGCAGTTCTTC. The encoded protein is CASSPVGGSYNEQFF.

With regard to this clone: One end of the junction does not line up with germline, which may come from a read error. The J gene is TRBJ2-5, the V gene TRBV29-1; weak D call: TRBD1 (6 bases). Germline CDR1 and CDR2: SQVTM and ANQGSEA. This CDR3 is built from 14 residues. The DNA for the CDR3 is TGCAGCGTTGAAGGAGGCACAGGGTTAGAGGCCCAGTACTTC. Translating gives CSVEGGTGLEAQYF.

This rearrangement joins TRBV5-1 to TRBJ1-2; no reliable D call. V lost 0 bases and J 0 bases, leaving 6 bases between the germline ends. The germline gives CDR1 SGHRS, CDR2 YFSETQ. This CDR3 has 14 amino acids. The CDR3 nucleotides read TGCGCCAGCAGCTTGGTTCCGGCTAACTATGGCTACACCTTC. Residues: CASSLVPANYGYTF.

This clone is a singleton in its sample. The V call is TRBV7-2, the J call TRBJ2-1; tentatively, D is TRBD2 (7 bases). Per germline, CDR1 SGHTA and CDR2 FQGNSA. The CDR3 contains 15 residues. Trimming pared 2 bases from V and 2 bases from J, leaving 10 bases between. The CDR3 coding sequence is TGTGCCAGCAGCTTAAACGGGGGGCCCTACAATGAGCAGTTCTTC. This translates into CASSLNGGPYNEQFF.

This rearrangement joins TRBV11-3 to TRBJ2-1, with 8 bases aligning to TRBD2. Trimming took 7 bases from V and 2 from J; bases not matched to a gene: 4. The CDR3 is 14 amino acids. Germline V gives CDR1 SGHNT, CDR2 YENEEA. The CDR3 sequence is CASKKRGTYNEQFF. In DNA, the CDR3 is TGTGCCAGCAAGAAGCGGGGGACCTACAATGAGCAGTTCTTC.

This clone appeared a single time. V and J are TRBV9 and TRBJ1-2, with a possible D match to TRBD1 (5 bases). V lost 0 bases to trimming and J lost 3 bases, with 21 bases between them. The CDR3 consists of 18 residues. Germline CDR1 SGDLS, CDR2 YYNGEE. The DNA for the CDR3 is TGTGCCAGCAGCGTAGGCCCCGGGTGGGAGGGGAATGACTATGGCTACACCTTC. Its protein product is CASSVGPGWEGNDYGYTF.

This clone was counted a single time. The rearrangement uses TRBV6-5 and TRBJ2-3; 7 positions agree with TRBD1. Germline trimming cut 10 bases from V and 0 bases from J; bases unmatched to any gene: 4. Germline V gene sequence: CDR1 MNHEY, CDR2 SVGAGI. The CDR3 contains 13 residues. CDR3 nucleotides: TGTGCCACGGGGACAGCTAGCACAGATACGCAGTATTTT. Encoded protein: CATGTASTDTQYF.

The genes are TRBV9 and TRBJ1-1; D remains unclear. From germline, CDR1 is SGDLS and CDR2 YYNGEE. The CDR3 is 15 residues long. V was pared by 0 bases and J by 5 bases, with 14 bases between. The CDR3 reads CASSVEGGGGTEAFF. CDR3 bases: TGTGCCAGCAGCGTAGAGGGAGGAGGAGGTACTGAAGCTTTCTTT.

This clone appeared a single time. In nucleotides, the CDR3 is TGTGCCAGCAGCGTAGCGGTAGGAGGTGTCGGGACAGATACGCAGTATTTT. Its translation: CASSVAVGGVGTDTQYF. The chain carries TRBV9 and TRBJ2-3, with D perhaps matching TRBD2 (5 bases). V lost 0 bases and J lost 3, with 17 bases in between. The CDR3 length is 17 residues. The germline gives CDR1 SGDLS, CDR2 YYNGEE. Filled out from reference TRBV9 and TRBJ2-3, the complete variable domain reads DSGVTQTPKHLITATGQRVTLRCSPRSGDLSVYWYQQSLDQGLQFLIQYYNGEERAKGNILERFSAQQFPDLHSELNLSSLELGDSALYFCASSVAVGGVGTDTQYFGPGTRLTVL.

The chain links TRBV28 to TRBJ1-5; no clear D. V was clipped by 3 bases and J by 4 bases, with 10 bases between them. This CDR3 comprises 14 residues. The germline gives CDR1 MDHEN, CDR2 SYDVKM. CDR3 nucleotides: TGTGCCAGCAGTTTTCCGGGGAGGAATCAGCCCCAGCATTTT. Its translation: CASSFPGRNQPQHF.

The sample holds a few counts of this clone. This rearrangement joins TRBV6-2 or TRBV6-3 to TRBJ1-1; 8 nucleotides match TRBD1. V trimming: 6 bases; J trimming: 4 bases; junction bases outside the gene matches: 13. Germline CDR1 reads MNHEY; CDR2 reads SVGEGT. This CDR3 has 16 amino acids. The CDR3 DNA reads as TGTGCCAGCAGCTCGCCGGACAGGGCTAAGGTCACTGAAGCTTTCTTT. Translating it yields CASSSPDRAKVTEAFF.